These 15 T cell receptor beta chains originate from one sample sequenced in a study of early T cells in non-severe SARS-CoV-2 infection. TCRdb recomputed calls from the 5' RACE reads with MiXCR, one row per CDR3 protein. The sample contains some 88,000 distinct CDR3 sequences, around a sixth of which appear only once. This material consisted of whole blood, taken at baseline. The receptors shown here come from an adult who was a healthcare worker with PCR-confirmed SARS-CoV-2 infection or an uninfected control (not recorded which).

The V call is TRBV28, the J call TRBJ2-5; D possibly uses TRBD1 or TRBD2 (5 bases each). Trimming stripped 6 bases from V and 5 bases from J, with 22 bases between. CDR1 and CDR2 from the germline V gene are MDHEN and SYDVKM. This CDR3 is built from 16 residues. The CDR3 reads CASRQEDLGETETQYF. The DNA for the CDR3 is TGTGCCAGCAGACAGGAAGATTTGGGAGAAACGGAGACCCAGTACTTC.

The V call is TRBV20-1, the J call TRBJ2-7; the match to TRBD1 covers 8 bases. J gave up 1 base and V 4 bases, and 3 bases lay outside the gene matches. CDR3 length: 13 residues. Germline CDR1 is DFQATT and CDR2 is SNEGSKA (reference sequence). CDR3 residues: CSATGGGSYEQYF. The CDR3 DNA reads TGCAGTGCTACAGGGGGCGGGTCCTACGAGCAGTACTTC.

This clonotype was picked up a small number of times. This chain connects TRBV7-2 to TRBJ2-7; tentatively, D is TRBD2 (5 bases). The CDR3 spans 14 residues. The V end lost 1 base, the J end lost 6 bases, and 13 bases lay between the germline ends. Germline lookup yields CDR1 SGHTA and CDR2 FQGNSA. Here the CDR3 reads CASSLGLHSVEQYF. In nucleotides, the CDR3 is TGTGCCAGCAGCTTAGGACTTCATAGCGTCGAGCAGTACTTC.

This clonotype was counted only a few times. This rearrangement joins TRBV6-6 to TRBJ1-2, with 12 bases fitting TRBD1. The CDR3 contains 15 residues. Germline V lookup: CDR1 MNHNY, CDR2 SVGAGI (reference sequence). The V and J ends lost 6 bases and 8 bases, in that order; junction bases with no gene match: 10. CDR3 sequence: CASSQSGTGGYGYTF. The CDR3 DNA sequence: TGTGCCAGCAGCCAGTCCGGGACAGGGGGCTACGGCTACACCTTC.

The CDR3 DNA sequence: TGTGCCAGCAGTTTTAACACCCGAGGCGAAAAACTGTTTTTT. Amino acid sequence: CASSFNTRGEKLFF. The chain uses TRBV12-3 or TRBV12-4 and TRBJ1-4; no definite D call. Deletions cut 3 bases from V and 8 bases from J, with 13 bases between. This CDR3 contains 14 residues.

This clonotype was found a few times. The rearrangement joins TRBV6-2 or TRBV6-3 to TRBJ2-2; 7 nucleotides agree with TRBD2. This CDR3 is built from 15 residues. The junction had 7 bases not matched to a gene; V was cut back by 5 bases and J by 4 bases. Germline V lookup: CDR1 MNHEY, CDR2 SVGEGT. The CDR3 nucleotides are TGTGCCAGCAGTACGACTAGCCTCACCACCGGGGAGCTGTTTTTT. Translating it yields CASSTTSLTTGELFF.

This clonotype has a count of ten or more. The rearrangement joins TRBV29-1 to TRBJ1-2; 7 bases are a match to TRBD1. The CDR3 has 12 residues. Germline values: CDR1 SQVTM, CDR2 ANQGSEA. V trimming: 7 bases; J trimming: 2 bases; junction bases outside the gene matches: 4. Here the CDR3 DNA reads TGCAGCGCCGAACAGGGGAACTATGGCTACACCTTC. It translates to CSAEQGNYGYTF.

This clonotype has ten or more counts. The chain couples TRBV20-1 to TRBJ2-3; 10 bases align to TRBD2. This CDR3 contains 14 residues. Unmatched junction bases numbered 6, after V lost 3 bases and J lost 6 bases. Germline lookup yields CDR1 DFQATT and CDR2 SNEGSKA (reference sequence). CDR3 in amino acids: CSASIAGGRDTQYF. The CDR3 coding sequence is TGCAGTGCTAGCATAGCGGGAGGCCGGGATACGCAGTATTTT.

Only a few counts were recorded for this clonotype. V gene TRBV28 combines with J gene TRBJ2-5, with 8 bases that match TRBD2. The CDR3 is 19 residues long. The germline V gene has CDR1 MDHEN and CDR2 SYDVKM. After removal of 5 bases from V and 5 bases from J, the junction contained 22 bases not matched to a gene. Here the CDR3 DNA reads TGTGCCAGCAGTGACTCCCCGGGACTAGGATCTGTCGTGGGGGAGACCCAGTACTTC. It is translated as CASSDSPGLGSVVGETQYF.

This rearrangement joins TRBV12-3 or TRBV12-4 to TRBJ2-7, with D possibly TRBD1 on 5 matching bases. The CDR3 length is 14 residues. Trimming removed 5 bases at V and 7 bases at J, with 18 bases between. This CDR3 reads CASSPGHGSGEQYF. The CDR3 DNA reads as TGTGCCAGCAGTCCAGGACACGGGTCTGGGGAGCAGTACTTC.

This clonotype was seen ten or more times. The rearrangement joins TRBV18 to TRBJ1-1; D is possibly TRBD1 (6 bases). From germline, CDR1 is KGHSH and CDR2 LQKENI. This CDR3 has 14 residues. Trimming removed 6 bases at V and 3 bases at J, with 14 bases between. This chain's CDR3 is CASSPQGRDTEAFF. DNA for the CDR3: TGTGCCAGCTCCCCTCAGGGGAGAGACACTGAAGCTTTCTTT. Combining the CDR3 with reference TRBV18 and TRBJ1-1 gives the whole variable domain NAGVMQNPRHLVRRRGQEARLRCSPMKGHSHVYWYRQLPEEGLKFMVYLQKENIIDESGMPKERFSAEFPKEGPSILRIQQVVRGDSAAYFCASSPQGRDTEAFFGQGTRLTVV.

The sample holds a few counts of this clonotype. The chain links TRBV29-1 to TRBJ1-2; the match to TRBD1 covers 8 bases. The CDR3 length is 13 residues. Trimming at V came to 2 bases and at J to 5 bases, leaving 4 bases not matched to a gene. Germline CDR1 reads SQVTM; CDR2 reads ANQGSEA. CDR3: CSVETRTGYGYTF. The CDR3 DNA reads TGCAGCGTTGAAACCCGGACAGGGTATGGCTACACCTTC.

This clonotype appeared a few times. This rearrangement joins TRBV7-9 to TRBJ2-1; 7 bases agree with TRBD2. The V gene's germline CDR1 is SEHNR and CDR2 FQNEAQ (reference sequence). The CDR3 length is 17 residues. Trimming at V came to 4 bases and at J to 2 bases, leaving 11 bases not matched to a gene. CDR3 in DNA: TGTGCCAGCAGCTCTCGAGGGAGGGGAGTGCCCTACAATGAGCAGTTCTTC. This gives the protein CASSSRGRGVPYNEQFF. The full variable domain, its missing parts supplied by reference TRBV7-9 and TRBJ2-1, is DTGVSQNPRHKITKRGQNVTFRCDPISEHNRLYWYRQTLGQGPEFLTYFQNEAQLEKSRLLSDRFSAERPKGSFSTLEIQRTEQGDSAMYLCASSSRGRGVPYNEQFFGPGTRLTVL.

The chain is built from TRBV20-1 and TRBJ2-5, with a weak D call TRBD1 (5 bases). Germline-derived CDR1 and CDR2 are DFQATT and SNEGSKA (reference sequence). This CDR3 is built from 12 residues. V was clipped by 3 bases and J by 4 bases, with 9 bases between them. CDR3 sequence (DNA): TGCAGTGCTAGTATCCAGGGAGAGACCCAGTACTTC. The encoded protein is CSASIQGETQYF.

The chain joins TRBV27 to TRBJ1-2, with D possibly matching TRBD1 (6 bases). V lost 9 bases and J lost 6, with 17 bases in between. The CDR3 loop spans 13 amino acids. Germline assignment: CDR1 MNHEY and CDR2 SMNVEV (reference sequence). CDR3 loop: CASRNRVADGYTF. In DNA form, the CDR3 reads TGTGCCAGTCGGAACAGGGTGGCGGATGGCTACACCTTC.